This T cell receptor (beta chain) was captured by sequencing in a study of post-analysis software for immune sequencing data. Germline CDR1 SEHNR, CDR2 FQNEAQ (reference sequence). V was clipped by 1 base and J by 1 base; unmatched bases: 6. The CDR3 totals 16 residues. General observations from the study: Five or six TRBV segments, TRBV5-6, TRBV5-1 and TRBV20-1 among them, were found more frequent in patients than controls.

This clonotype has a count of ten or more. Its antigen is unidentified. TCR beta libraries were prepared from cDNA with unique molecular identifiers. TCRdb re-called the PCR reads with MiXCR, one entry per CDR3 protein. Altogether some 260,000 distinct CDR3 sequences are present, 35% to 40% being singletons, with the ten largest covering under 5%. Sequencing was carried out using blood. The chain couples TRBV7-9 to TRBJ2-5; 7 bases map to TRBD2. The clonotype originates from a girl aged 5-17 years with multiple sclerosis. The CDR3 sequence: CASSLGLADFQETQYF. The CDR3 region has the DNA TGTGCCAGCAGCTTAGGGCTAGCGGATTTCCAAGAGACCCAGTACTTC. Looking up the rest from reference TRBV7-9 and TRBJ2-5 gives the full variable domain: DTGVSQNPRHKITKRGQNVTFRCDPISEHNRLYWYRQTLGQGPEFLTYFQNEAQLEKSRLLSDRFSAERPKGSFSTLEIQRTEQGDSAMYLCASSLGLADFQETQYFGPGTRLLVL.